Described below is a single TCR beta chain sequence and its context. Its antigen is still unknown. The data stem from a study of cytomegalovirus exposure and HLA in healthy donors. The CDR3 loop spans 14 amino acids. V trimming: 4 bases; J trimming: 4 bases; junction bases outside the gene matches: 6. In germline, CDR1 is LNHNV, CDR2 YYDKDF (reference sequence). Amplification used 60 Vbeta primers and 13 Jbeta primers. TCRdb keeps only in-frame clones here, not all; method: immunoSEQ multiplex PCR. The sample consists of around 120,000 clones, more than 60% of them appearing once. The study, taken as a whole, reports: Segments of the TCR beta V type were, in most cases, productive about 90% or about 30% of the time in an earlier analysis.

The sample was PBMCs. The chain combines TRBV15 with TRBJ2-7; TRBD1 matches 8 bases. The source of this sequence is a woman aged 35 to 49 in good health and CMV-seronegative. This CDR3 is CATSIDRGAYEQYF. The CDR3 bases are TGTGCCACCAGCATTGACAGGGGAGCATACGAGCAGTACTTC.